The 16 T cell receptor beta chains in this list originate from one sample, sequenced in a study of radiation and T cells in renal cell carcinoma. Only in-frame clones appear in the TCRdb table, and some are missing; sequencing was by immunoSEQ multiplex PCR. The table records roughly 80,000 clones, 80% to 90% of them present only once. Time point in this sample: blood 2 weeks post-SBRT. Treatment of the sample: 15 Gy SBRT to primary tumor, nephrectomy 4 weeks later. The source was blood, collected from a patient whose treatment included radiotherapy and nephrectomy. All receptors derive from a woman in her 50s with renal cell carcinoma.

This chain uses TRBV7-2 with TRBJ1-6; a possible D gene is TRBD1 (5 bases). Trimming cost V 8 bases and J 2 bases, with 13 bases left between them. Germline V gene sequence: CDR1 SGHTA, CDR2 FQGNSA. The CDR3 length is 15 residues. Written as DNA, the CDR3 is TGTGCCAGCGGGGGGGACGGCACCTATAATTCACCCCTCCACTTT. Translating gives CASGGDGTYNSPLHF.

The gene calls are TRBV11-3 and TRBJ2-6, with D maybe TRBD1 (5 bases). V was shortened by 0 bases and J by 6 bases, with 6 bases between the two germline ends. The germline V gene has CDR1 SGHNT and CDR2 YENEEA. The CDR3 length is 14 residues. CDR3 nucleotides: TGTGCCAGCAGCTTAGACAGGGAGGCCAACGTCCTGACTTTC. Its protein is CASSLDREANVLTF.

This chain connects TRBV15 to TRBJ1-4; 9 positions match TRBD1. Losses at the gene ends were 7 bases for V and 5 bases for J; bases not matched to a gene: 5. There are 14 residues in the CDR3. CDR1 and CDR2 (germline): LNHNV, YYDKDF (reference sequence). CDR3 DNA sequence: TGTGCCACCATCCTGGACAGGGGCAATGAAAAACTGTTTTTT. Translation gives CATILDRGNEKLFF.

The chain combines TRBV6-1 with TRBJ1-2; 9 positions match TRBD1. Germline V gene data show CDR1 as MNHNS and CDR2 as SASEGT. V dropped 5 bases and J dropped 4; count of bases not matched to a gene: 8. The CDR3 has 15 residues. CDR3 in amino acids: CASSRPGQGFYGYTF. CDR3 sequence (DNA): TGTGCCAGCAGTAGACCGGGACAGGGTTTCTATGGCTACACCTTC.

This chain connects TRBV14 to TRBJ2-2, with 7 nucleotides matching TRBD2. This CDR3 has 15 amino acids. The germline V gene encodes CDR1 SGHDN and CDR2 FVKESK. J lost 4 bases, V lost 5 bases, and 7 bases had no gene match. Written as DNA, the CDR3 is TGTGCCAGCAGCGAGCGGCGGGAGCTCACCGGGGAGCTGTTTTTT. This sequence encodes CASSERRELTGELFF. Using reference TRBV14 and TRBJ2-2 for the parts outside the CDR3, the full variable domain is EAGVTQFPSHSVIEKGQTVTLRCDPISGHDNLYWYRRVMGKEIKFLLHFVKESKQDESGMPNNRFLAERTGGTYSTLKVQPAELEDSGVYFCASSERRELTGELFFGEGSRLTVL.

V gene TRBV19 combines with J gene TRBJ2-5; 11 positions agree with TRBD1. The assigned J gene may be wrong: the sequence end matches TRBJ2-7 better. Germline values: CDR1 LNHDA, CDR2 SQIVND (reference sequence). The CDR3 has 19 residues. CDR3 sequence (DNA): TGTGCCAGTAGTAGAACTGGCAGTGGGACAGGGGGTTTATCCTACGAGCAGTACTTC. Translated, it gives CASSRTGSGTGGLSYEQYF.

The CDR3 sequence: CATYPGRGRGTEAFF. The CDR3, as DNA: TGTGCCACCTACCCGGGGAGGGGGCGAGGCACTGAAGCTTTCTTT. The genes are TRBV10-3 and TRBJ1-1, with 7 positions matching TRBD1. Germline CDR1 is ENHRY and CDR2 is SYGVKD. The J segment lost 4 bases and the V segment lost 10 bases, leaving 15 bases of the junction unmatched. The CDR3 runs 15 residues.

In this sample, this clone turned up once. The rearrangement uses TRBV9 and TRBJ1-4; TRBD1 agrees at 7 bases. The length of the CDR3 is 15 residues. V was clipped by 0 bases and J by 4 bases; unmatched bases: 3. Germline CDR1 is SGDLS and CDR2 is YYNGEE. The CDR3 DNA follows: TGTGCCAGCAGCGTAGGGGGGACAGTTAATGAAAAACTGTTTTTT. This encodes CASSVGGTVNEKLFF.

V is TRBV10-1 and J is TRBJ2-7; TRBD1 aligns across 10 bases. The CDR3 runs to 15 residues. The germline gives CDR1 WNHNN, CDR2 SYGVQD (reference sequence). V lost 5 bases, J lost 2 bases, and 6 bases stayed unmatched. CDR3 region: CASSNTGTGAYEQYF. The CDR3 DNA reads TGCGCCAGCAGTAACACCGGGACAGGGGCCTACGAGCAGTACTTC.

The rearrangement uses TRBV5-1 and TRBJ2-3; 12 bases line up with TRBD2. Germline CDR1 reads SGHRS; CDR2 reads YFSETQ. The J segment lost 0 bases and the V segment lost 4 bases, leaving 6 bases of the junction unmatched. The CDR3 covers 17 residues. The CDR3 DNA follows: TGCGCCAGCAGCCGGAGTCTAGCGGGAGGGAGCACAGATACGCAGTATTTT. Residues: CASSRSLAGGSTDTQYF.

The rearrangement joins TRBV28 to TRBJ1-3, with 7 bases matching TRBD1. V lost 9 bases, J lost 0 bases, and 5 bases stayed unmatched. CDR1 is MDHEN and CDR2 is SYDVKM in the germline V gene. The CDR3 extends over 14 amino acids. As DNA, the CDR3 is TGTGCCAGTCGGACAGGCCACTCTGGAAACACCATATATTTT. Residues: CASRTGHSGNTIYF.

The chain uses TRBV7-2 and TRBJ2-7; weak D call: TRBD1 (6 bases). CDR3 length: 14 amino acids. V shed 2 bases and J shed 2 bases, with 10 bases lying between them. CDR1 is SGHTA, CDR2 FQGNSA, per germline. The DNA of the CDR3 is TGTGCCAGCAGCTTATCACAGGGTGCCTACGAGCAGTACTTC. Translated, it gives CASSLSQGAYEQYF. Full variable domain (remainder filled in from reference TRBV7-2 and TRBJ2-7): GAGVSQSPSNKVTEKGKDVELRCDPISGHTALYWYRQSLGQGLEFLIYFQGNSAPDKSGLPSDRFSAERTGGSVSTLTIQRTQQEDSAVYLCASSLSQGAYEQYFGPGTRLTVT.

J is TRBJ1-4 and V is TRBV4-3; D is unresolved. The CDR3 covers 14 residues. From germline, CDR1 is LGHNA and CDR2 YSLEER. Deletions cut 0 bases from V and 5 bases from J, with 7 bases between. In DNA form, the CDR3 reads TGCGCCAGCAGCCAAGAAGCCCTAAATGAAAAACTGTTTTTT. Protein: CASSQEALNEKLFF.

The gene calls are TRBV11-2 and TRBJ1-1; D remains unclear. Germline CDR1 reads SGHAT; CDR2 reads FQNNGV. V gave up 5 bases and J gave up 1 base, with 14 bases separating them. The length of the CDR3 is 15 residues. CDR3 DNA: TGTGCCAGCAGCCCCGCATGGGTAGGGAACACTGAAGCTTTCTTT. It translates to CASSPAWVGNTEAFF.

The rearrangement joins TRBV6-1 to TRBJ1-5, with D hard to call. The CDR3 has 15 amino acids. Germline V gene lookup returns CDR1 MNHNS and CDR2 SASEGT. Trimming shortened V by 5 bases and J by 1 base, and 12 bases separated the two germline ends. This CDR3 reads CASSTADGSNQPQHF. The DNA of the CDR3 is TGTGCCAGCAGTACCGCGGACGGAAGCAATCAGCCCCAGCATTTT.

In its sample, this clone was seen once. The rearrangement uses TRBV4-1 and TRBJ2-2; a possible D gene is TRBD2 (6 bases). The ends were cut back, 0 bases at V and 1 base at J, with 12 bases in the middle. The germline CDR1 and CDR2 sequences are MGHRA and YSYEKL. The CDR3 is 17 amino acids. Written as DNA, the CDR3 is TGCGCCAGCAGCCAAGATCCAGCGGGTGGGAACACCGGGGAGCTGTTTTTT. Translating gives CASSQDPAGGNTGELFF.